The rows below give T cell receptor beta chains drawn from one sample of a study of blood T cells in healthy people across ages. From the 5' RACE reads, TCRdb called clonotypes with MiXCR, one entry per CDR3 protein. The table records some 930,000 distinct CDR3 sequences, almost 30% of them present only once. These sequences were also reported in another study, on T cells of mothers and their children.

The specimen was blood. The receptors originated from a woman in her forties in good health. Both conserved end residues are part of each CDR3. A D gene is named only where the DNA matches it firmly. Clone size is shown for a subset of rows, as once, few, many or a class of expanded clone.

>-|TRBJ2-3|many|TRBV10-3
CAIRDSTDTQYF
TGTGCCATCAGGGATAGCACAGATACGCAGTATTTT
>-|TRBJ2-5|many|TRBV7-2
CASTQSGREETQYF
TGTGCCAGCACCCAGAGCGGGCGGGAAGAGACCCAGTACTTC
>TRBD2|TRBJ2-7|-|TRBV4-2
CASSQDWTGGPEQYF
TGTGCCAGCAGCCAAGATTGGACGGGGGGGCCCGAGCAGTACTTC
>-|TRBJ1-4|few|TRBV5-1
CASSSGRSLREKLFF
TGCGCCAGCAGCTCGGGACGCTCTTTGAGAGAAAAACTGTTTTTT
>-|TRBJ2-3|few|TRBV20-1
CSAEGTNTDTQYF
TGCAGTGCTGAGGGGACCAACACAGATACGCAGTATTTT
>TRBD2|TRBJ2-1|-|TRBV7-3
CASSQRTSGGSRAGEQFF
TGTGCCAGCAGCCAACGGACTAGCGGGGGGTCTCGGGCAGGTGAGCAGTTCTTC
>TRBD2|TRBJ2-2|few|TRBV2
CASSGLSGLALNTGELFF
TGTGCCAGCAGCGGCCTCTCCGGACTAGCCTTGAACACCGGGGAGCTGTTTTTT
>TRBD2|TRBJ2-5|-|TRBV4-1
CASSQDGRTGGYHEQYF
TGCGCCAGCAGCCAAGACGGGAGGACGGGGGGGTACCATGAGCAGTACTTC
>-|TRBJ2-7|-|TRBV5-5
CAGSFDGGITYEQYF
TGTGCCGGCAGCTTCGACGGCGGAATAACCTACGAGCAGTACTTC
>TRBD1|TRBJ2-4|-|TRBV5-1
CASSLGDRAENIQYF
TGCGCCAGCAGCTTGGGGGACAGGGCGGAAAACATTCAGTACTTC
>-|TRBJ1-2|-|TRBV4-1
CASGQDQVGGYTF
TGCGCCAGCGGCCAAGATCAAGTGGGTGGCTACACCTTC
>TRBD1|TRBJ2-1|-|TRBV10-3
CAISVDGTGVNEQFF
TGTGCCATCAGTGTGGACGGGACAGGGGTAAATGAGCAGTTCTTC
>-|TRBJ2-1|-|TRBV27
CASSFPGAINKQFF
TGTGCCAGCAGTTTCCCGGGGGCCATCAATAAGCAGTTCTTC
>-|TRBJ1-5|-|TRBV7-2
CASSLAVTRPQHF
TGTGCCAGCAGCTTAGCTGTTACGCGGCCCCAGCATTTT
>TRBD2|TRBJ2-7|-|TRBV11-1
CASSRTSGDYNEQYF
TGTGCCAGCAGCCGGACTAGCGGGGATTACAATGAGCAGTACTTC
>TRBD1|TRBJ2-7|-|TRBV11-1
CASRSPGTGGPYEQYF
TGTGCCAGCAGATCACCCGGGACAGGGGGACCGTACGAGCAGTACTTC
>-|TRBJ1-2|many|TRBV6-2/TRBV6-3
CASSYMGNLRNGYTF
TGTGCCAGCAGTTACATGGGCAACCTCCGGAATGGCTACACCTTC
>-|TRBJ2-7|many|TRBV20-1
CSATHAVSSYEQYF
TGCAGTGCAACCCACGCCGTTTCGTCCTACGAGCAGTACTTC
>-|TRBJ1-1|-|TRBV11-2
CAGSPPNGPEAFF
TGTGCCGGCAGCCCCCCCAACGGCCCTGAAGCTTTCTTT
>TRBD2|TRBJ2-5|few|TRBV12-3/TRBV12-4
CASSFSAGGYNEQYF
TGTGCCAGCAGTTTTTCGGCGGGGGGGTACAATGAGCAGTACTTC
>-|TRBJ1-1|many|TRBV6-1
CASSEGHLNTEAFF
TGTGCCAGCAGTGAAGGCCACCTGAACACTGAAGCTTTCTTT
>TRBD2|TRBJ2-1|many|TRBV7-3
CASSPDSGSGVRNEQFF
TGTGCCAGCAGCCCGGATAGTGGTAGCGGGGTCCGTAATGAGCAGTTCTTC
>TRBD2|TRBJ2-7|few|TRBV7-2
CASSVSGGLLEQYF
TGTGCCAGCAGCGTTAGCGGGGGCCTACTCGAGCAGTACTTC
>-|TRBJ1-4|few|TRBV29-1
CSASSGTTNEKLFF
TGCAGCGCTTCGAGCGGGACGACTAATGAAAAACTGTTTTTT
>-|TRBJ1-4|-|TRBV4-2
CASSQDPGRVNEKLFF
TGTGCCAGCAGCCAAGATCCAGGCCGCGTTAATGAAAAACTGTTTTTT
>-|TRBJ1-2|-|TRBV9
CASSARGQANNGYTF
TGTGCCAGCAGCGCGCGAGGACAAGCAAATAATGGCTACACCTTC
>-|TRBJ1-1|-|TRBV5-6
CASSLAQGEAFF
TGTGCCAGCAGCTTGGCCCAGGGTGAAGCTTTCTTT
>TRBD1|TRBJ1-2|-|TRBV20-1
CSATGTATTMGYTF
TGCAGTGCTACCGGGACAGCAACGACTATGGGCTACACCTTC
>-|TRBJ2-6|many|TRBV11-2
CASSQLGAGANVLTF
TGTGCCAGCAGTCAACTGGGAGCTGGGGCCAACGTCCTGACTTTC
>-|TRBJ2-1|few|TRBV12-3/TRBV12-4
CASSPTLGPEYNEQFF
TGTGCCAGCAGTCCTACCTTGGGGCCCGAGTACAATGAGCAGTTCTTC
>-|TRBJ1-2|-|TRBV20-1
CSARGGHPNYGYTF
TGCAGTGCTAGGGGGGGACACCCTAACTATGGCTACACCTTC